The rows below give T cell receptor beta chains drawn from one sample of a study of shared clonotypes between healthy human individuals. Method: immunoSEQ multiplex PCR; TCRdb's copy keeps in-frame clones and lacks some. The sample yields under 650,000 clones, almost 97% seen once. The sample comprised naive CD4+ T cells sorted from blood. These receptors were taken from a woman aged 25-40 years in good health. CDR3s include the opening cysteine and the closing phenylalanine or tryptophan. The order of the fields is J gene, clone size, V gene, D gene, CDR3 DNA, CDR3 protein. The D gene is left open where the match is weak. Clone size is not always given. Where it is, it says once, few, many or a class for expanded clones.

TRBJ2-7 | NA | TRBV18 | NA | TGTGCCAGCTCACCACCGGTTAAACTCCACGAGCAGTACTTC | CASSPPVKLHEQYF
TRBJ1-3 | NA | TRBV7-9 | NA | TGTGAAAGCAGAGAGGGTTGGACTGGAAACACCATATATTTT | CESREGWTGNTIYF
TRBJ1-2 | NA | TRBV1 | NA | TGCACCAGCAGGTTGCAAAGTGTGCGAAAGACCTATGGCTACACCTTC | CTSRLQSVRKTYGYTF
TRBJ1-2 | NA | TRBV10-2 | TRBD1 | TGCGCCAGCAGTGACATGCGGACAGGATGCGTTTTT | CASSDMRTGCVF
TRBJ2-2 | NA | TRBV10-3 | TRBD1 | TGTGCCATCAAGCCACAGGGGGCCGGGGAGCTGTTTTTT | CAIKPQGAGELFF
TRBJ2-2 | NA | TRBV29-1 | NA | TGCAGCGTTGAATTGCAGGGGAGGACCGGGGAGCTGTTTTTT | CSVELQGRTGELFF
TRBJ1-4 | NA | TRBV19 | NA | TGTGCCAGTAGTGACCGACAGGAGGTTGGAAAACTGTTTTTT | CASSDRQEVGKLFF
TRBJ2-7 | few | TRBV28 | NA | TGTGCCAGCAGCCTGGCGGCGGTCGGTCAGTACTTC | CASSLAAVGQYF
TRBJ2-7 | NA | TRBV2 | TRBD1 | TGTGCCAGCACTAGGGACAGCTACGAGCAGTACTTC | CASTRDSYEQYF
TRBJ2-7 | NA | TRBV6-5 | TRBD2 | TGTGCCAGCAGTTACTCGCGGGGGACGGGAGAGCAGTACTTC | CASSYSRGTGEQYF
TRBJ2-5 | once | TRBV6-5 | TRBD1 | TGTGCCAGCAGTTACGACCTGGGACAGTGGACGAGGGAGCAGTACTTC | CASSYDLGQWTREQYF
TRBJ2-7 | NA | TRBV28 | TRBD2 | TGTGCCAGCAGGTTAGCGGGGCCTGCCTACGAGCAGTACTTC | CASRLAGPAYEQYF
TRBJ2-1 | NA | TRBV27 | TRBD2 | TGTGCCAGCAGTACAGAAATCCGCGGGAGTTCCTACAATGAGCAGTTCTTC | CASSTEIRGSSYNEQFF
TRBJ2-7 | once | TRBV29-1 | TRBD1 | TGCAGCGTTAGGGGACAGGGGAGCTCCTACGAGCAGTACTTC | CSVRGQGSSYEQYF
TRBJ2-6 | NA | TRBV7-2 | NA | TGTGCCAGCAGCTTAACCGCATCTGGGGCCAACGTCCTGACTTTC | CASSLTASGANVLTF
TRBJ2-2 | NA | TRBV10-3 | NA | TGTGCCATCAGTGAGAGAGAATACACCGGGGAGCTGTTTTTT | CAISEREYTGELFF
TRBJ1-2 | once | TRBV5-1 | TRBD1 | TGCGCCAGCAGCTTCGGGGACAGGGAGAACTATGGCTACACCTTC | CASSFGDRENYGYTF
TRBJ1-5 | NA | TRBV27 | NA | TGTGCCAGCAGTCTAACTCAGACCCCGGGGGCCCAGCATTTT | CASSLTQTPGAQHF
TRBJ2-5 | NA | TRBV6-6 | NA | TGTGCCAGCAGTTACTCTTTGGGGGAGCAGTACTTC | CASSYSLGEQYF
TRBJ2-1 | NA | TRBV5-1 | TRBD1 | TGCGCCAGCAGCTTGACCGGGACAGGGGCGGATGAGCAGTTCTTC | CASSLTGTGADEQFF
TRBJ2-3 | once | TRBV4-1 | NA | TGCGCCAGCAGCCAAGAGGCATGGCGGGTGGCCACAGATACGCAGTATTTT | CASSQEAWRVATDTQYF
TRBJ2-7 | NA | TRBV29-1 | TRBD2 | TGCAGCGTTGCCCCCAGGACTAGCGGGCTTGTAAACGAGCAGTACTTC | CSVAPRTSGLVNEQYF